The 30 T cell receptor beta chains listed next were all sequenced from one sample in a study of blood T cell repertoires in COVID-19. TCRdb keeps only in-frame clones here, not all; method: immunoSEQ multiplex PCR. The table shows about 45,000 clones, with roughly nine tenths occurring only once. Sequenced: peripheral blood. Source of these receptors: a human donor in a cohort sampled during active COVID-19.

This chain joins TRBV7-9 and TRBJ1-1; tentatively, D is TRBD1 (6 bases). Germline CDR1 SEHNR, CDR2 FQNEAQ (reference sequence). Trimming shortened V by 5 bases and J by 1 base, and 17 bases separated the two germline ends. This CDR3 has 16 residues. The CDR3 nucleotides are TGTGCCAGCAGCCTAGGGCAGGGGTTTTGGAACACTGAAGCTTTCTTT. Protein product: CASSLGQGFWNTEAFF.

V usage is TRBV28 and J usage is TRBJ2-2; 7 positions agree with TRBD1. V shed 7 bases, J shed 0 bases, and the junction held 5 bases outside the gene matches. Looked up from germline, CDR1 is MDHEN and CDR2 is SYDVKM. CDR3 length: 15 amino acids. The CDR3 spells CASNLGQPNTGELFF. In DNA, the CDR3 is TGTGCCAGCAATCTGGGACAGCCGAACACCGGGGAGCTGTTTTTT. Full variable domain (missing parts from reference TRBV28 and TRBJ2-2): DVKVTQSSRYLVKRTGEKVFLECVQDMDHENMFWYRQDPGLGLRLIYFSYDVKMKEKGDIPEGYSVSREKKERFSLILESASTNQTSMYLCASNLGQPNTGELFFGEGSRLTVL.

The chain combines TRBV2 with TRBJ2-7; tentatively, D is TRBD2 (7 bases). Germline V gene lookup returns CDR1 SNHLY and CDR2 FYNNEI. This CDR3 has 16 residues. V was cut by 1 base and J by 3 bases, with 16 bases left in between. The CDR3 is CASSEGGGAGVYEQYF. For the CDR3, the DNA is TGTGCCAGCAGTGAAGGCGGGGGCGCGGGGGTCTACGAGCAGTACTTC.

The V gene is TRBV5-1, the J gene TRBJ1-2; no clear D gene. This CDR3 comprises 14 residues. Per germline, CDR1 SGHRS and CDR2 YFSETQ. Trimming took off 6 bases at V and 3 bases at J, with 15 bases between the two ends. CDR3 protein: CASNPQAGYYGYTF. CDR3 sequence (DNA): TGCGCCAGCAACCCTCAAGCGGGATACTATGGCTACACCTTC. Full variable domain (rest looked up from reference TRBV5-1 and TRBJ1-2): KAGVTQTPRYLIKTRGQQVTLSCSPISGHRSVSWYQQTPGQGLQFLFEYFSETQRNKGNFPGRFSGRQFSNSRSEMNVSTLELGDSALYLCASNPQAGYYGYTFGSGTRLTVV.

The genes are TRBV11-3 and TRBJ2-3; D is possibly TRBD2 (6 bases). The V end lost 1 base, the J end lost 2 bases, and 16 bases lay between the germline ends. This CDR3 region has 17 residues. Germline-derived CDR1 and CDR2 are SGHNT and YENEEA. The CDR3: CASSLAYGGESTDTQYF. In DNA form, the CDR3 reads TGTGCCAGCAGCTTAGCGTACGGCGGGGAGTCCACAGATACGCAGTATTTT.

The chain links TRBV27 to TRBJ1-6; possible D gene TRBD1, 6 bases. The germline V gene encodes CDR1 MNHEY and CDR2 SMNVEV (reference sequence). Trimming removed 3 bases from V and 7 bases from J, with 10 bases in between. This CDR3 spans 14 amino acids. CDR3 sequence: CASSFNRANSPLHF. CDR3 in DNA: TGTGCCAGCAGTTTTAACAGGGCCAATTCACCCCTCCACTTT.

The CDR3 sequence: CASSRTGGYTEAFF. In nucleotides, the CDR3 is TGTGCCAGCAGTAGGACAGGGGGCTACACTGAAGCTTTCTTT. The chain has TRBV3-1 (or the pseudogene TRBV3-2) and TRBJ1-1, with 11 positions matching TRBD1. J gave up 3 bases and V 6 bases, and 3 bases lay outside the gene matches. Germline V gives CDR1 LGHDT, CDR2 YNNKEL (reference sequence). The CDR3 spans 14 residues.

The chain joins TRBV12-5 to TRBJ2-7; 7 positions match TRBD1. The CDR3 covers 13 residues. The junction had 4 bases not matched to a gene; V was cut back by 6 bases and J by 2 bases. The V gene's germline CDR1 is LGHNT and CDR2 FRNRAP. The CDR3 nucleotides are TGTGCTAGTGGCCCCGGGACAGCCTACGAGCAGTACTTC. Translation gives CASGPGTAYEQYF. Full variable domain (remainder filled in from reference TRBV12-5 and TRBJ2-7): DARVTQTPRHKVTEMGQEVTMRCQPILGHNTVFWYRQTMMQGLELLAYFRNRAPLDDSGMPKDRFSAEMPDATLATLKIQPSEPRDSAVYFCASGPGTAYEQYFGPGTRLTVT.

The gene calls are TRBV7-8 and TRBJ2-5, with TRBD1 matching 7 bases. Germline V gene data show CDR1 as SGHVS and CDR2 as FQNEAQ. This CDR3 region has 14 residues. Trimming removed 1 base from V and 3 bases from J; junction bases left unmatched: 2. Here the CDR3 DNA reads TGTGCCAGCAGCTTAGTGGGGACAGAAGAGACCCAGTACTTC. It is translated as CASSLVGTEETQYF. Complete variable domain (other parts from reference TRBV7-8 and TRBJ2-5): GAGVSQSPRYKVAKRGQDVALRCDPISGHVSLFWYQQALGQGPEFLTYFQNEAQLDKSGLPSDRFFAERPEGSVSTLKIQRTQQEDSAVYLCASSLVGTEETQYFGPGTRLLVL.

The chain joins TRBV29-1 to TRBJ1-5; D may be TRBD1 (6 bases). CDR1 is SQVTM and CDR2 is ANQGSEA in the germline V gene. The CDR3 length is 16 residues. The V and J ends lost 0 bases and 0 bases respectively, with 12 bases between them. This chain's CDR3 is CSVEDRTAYSNQPQHF. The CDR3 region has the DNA TGCAGCGTTGAAGATCGGACAGCTTATAGCAATCAGCCCCAGCATTTT.

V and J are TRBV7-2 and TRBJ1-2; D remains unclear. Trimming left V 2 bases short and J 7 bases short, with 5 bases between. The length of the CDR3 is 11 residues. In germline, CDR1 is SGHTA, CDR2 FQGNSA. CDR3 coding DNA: TGTGCCAGCAGCTTATTCTTTGGCTACACCTTC. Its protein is CASSLFFGYTF.

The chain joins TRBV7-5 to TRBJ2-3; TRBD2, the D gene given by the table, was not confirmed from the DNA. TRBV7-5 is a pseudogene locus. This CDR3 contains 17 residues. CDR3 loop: CARSLGDSSGGKYTQYF. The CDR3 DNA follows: TGTGCCAGAAGCTTAGGGGATTCTAGCGGGGGGAAGTATACGCAGTATTTT.

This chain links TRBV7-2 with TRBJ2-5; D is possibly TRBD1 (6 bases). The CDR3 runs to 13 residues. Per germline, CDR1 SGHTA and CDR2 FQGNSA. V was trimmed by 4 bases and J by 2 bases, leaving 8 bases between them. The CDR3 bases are TGTGCCAGCAGCTACAGGGTACAAGAGACCCAGTACTTC. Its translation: CASSYRVQETQYF. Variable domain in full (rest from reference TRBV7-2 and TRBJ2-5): GAGVSQSPSNKVTEKGKDVELRCDPISGHTALYWYRQSLGQGLEFLIYFQGNSAPDKSGLPSDRFSAERTGGSVSTLTIQRTQQEDSAVYLCASSYRVQETQYFGPGTRLLVL.

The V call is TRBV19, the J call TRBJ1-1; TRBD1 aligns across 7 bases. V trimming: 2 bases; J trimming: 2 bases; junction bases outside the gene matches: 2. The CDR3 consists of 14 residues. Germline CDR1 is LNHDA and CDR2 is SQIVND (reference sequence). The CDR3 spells CASSITGDNTEAFF. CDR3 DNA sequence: TGTGCCAGTAGTATAACAGGGGATAACACTGAAGCTTTCTTT.

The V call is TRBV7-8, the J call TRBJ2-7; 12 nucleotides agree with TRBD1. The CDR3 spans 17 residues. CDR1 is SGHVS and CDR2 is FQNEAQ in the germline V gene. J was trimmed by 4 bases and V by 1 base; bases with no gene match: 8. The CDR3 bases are TGTGCCAGCAGCTTAGGGGGCGGGACAGGGGGCGGTTACGAGCAGTACTTC. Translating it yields CASSLGGGTGGGYEQYF.

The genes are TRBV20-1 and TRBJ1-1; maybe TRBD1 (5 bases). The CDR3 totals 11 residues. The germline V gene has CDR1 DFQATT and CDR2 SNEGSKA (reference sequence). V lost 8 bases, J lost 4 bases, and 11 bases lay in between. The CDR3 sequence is CSRWGGTEAFF. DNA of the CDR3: TGCAGTCGATGGGGGGGCACTGAAGCTTTCTTT.

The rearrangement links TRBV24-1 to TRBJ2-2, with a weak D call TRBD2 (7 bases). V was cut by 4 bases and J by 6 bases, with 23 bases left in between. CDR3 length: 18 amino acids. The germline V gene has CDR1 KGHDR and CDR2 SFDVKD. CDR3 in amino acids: CATSDNSGGRALAGELFF. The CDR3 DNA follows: TGTGCCACCAGTGACAACTCCGGGGGGCGAGCGTTGGCCGGGGAGCTGTTTTTT.

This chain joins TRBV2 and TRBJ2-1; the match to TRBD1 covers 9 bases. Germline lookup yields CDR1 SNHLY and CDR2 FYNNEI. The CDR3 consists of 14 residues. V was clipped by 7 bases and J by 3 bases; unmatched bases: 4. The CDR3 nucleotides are TGTGCCAGCAATAGGGGACAGGGCTACAATGAGCAGTTCTTC. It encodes CASNRGQGYNEQFF. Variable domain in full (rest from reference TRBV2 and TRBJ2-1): EPEVTQTPSHQVTQMGQEVILRCVPISNHLYFYWYRQILGQKVEFLVSFYNNEISEKSEIFDDQFSVERPDGSNFTLKIRSTKLEDSAMYFCASNRGQGYNEQFFGPGTRLTVL.

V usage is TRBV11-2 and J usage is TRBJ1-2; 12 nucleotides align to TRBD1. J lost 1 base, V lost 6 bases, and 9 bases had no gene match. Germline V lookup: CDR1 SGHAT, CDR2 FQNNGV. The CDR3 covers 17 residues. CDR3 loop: CASSRDRGLKLNYGYTF. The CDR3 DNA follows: TGTGCCAGCAGTAGGGACAGGGGGCTTAAACTTAACTATGGCTACACCTTC.

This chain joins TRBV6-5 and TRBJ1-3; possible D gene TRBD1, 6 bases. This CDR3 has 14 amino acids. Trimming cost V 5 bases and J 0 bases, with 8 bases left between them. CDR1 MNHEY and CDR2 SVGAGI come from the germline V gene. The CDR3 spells CASSQGLSGNTIYF. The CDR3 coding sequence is TGTGCCAGCAGTCAGGGGCTCTCTGGAAACACCATATATTTT.

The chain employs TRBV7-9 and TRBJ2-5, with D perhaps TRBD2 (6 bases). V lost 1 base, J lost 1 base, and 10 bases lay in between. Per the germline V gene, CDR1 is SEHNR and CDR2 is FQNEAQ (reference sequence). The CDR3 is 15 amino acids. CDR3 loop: CASSLVSGRQETQYF. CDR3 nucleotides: TGTGCCAGCAGCTTAGTAAGCGGGCGCCAAGAGACCCAGTACTTC.

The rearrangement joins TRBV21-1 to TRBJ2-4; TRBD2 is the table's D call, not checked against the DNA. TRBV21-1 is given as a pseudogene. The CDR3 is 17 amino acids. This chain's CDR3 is CASSHHLATARKNIQYF. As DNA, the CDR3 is TGTGCCAGCAGTCACCATCTAGCTACAGCAAGAAAAAACATTCAGTACTTC.

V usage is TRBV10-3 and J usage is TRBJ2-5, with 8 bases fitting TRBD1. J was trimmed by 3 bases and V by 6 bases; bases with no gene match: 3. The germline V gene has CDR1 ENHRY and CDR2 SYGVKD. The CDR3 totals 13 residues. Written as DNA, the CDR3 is TGTGCCATCAGACAGGACAGGGAAGAGACCCAGTACTTC. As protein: CAIRQDREETQYF.

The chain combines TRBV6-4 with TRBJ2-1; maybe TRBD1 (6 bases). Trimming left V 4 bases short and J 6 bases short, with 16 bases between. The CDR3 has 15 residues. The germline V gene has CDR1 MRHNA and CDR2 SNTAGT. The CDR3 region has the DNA TGTGCCAGCAGTGGGGAAGGGCAAGGGGGCAATGAGCAGTTCTTC. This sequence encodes CASSGEGQGGNEQFF.

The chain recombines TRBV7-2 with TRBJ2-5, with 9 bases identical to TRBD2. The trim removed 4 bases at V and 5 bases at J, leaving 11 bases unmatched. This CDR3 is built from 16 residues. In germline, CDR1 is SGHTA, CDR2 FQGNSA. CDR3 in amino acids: CASSSPGAGGRETQYF. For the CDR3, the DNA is TGTGCCAGCAGCTCCCCAGGAGCGGGGGGAAGGGAGACCCAGTACTTC.

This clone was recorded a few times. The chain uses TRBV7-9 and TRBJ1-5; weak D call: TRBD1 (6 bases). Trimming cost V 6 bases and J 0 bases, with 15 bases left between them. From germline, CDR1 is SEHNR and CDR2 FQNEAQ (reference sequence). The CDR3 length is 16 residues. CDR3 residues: CASSPGQSDSNQPQHF. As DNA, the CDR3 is TGTGCCAGCAGTCCCGGACAGTCCGATAGCAATCAGCCCCAGCATTTT. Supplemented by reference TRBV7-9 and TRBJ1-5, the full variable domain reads DTGVSQNPRHKITKRGQNVTFRCDPISEHNRLYWYRQTLGQGPEFLTYFQNEAQLEKSRLLSDRFSAERPKGSFSTLEIQRTEQGDSAMYLCASSPGQSDSNQPQHFGDGTRLSIL.

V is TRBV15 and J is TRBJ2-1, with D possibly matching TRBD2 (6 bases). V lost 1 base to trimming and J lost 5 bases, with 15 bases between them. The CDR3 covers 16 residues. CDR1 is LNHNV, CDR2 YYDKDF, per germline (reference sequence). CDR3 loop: CATSRGPAGGNNEQFF. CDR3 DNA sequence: TGTGCCACCAGCAGAGGGCCTGCAGGAGGGAACAATGAGCAGTTCTTC.

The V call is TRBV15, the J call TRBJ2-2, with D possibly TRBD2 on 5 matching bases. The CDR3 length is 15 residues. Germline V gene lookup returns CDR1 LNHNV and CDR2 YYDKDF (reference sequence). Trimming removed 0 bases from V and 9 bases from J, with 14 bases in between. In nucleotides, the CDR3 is TGTGCCACCAGCAGAGATCAGGACTCGTTACGGGAGCTGTTTTTT. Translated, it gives CATSRDQDSLRELFF.

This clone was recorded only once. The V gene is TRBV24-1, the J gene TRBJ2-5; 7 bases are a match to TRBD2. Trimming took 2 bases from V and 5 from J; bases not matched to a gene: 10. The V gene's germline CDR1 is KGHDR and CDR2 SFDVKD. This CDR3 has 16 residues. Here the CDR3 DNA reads TGTGCCACCAGTGATTCTTCCGGACTAGAAGCGGAGACCCAGTACTTC. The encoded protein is CATSDSSGLEAETQYF.

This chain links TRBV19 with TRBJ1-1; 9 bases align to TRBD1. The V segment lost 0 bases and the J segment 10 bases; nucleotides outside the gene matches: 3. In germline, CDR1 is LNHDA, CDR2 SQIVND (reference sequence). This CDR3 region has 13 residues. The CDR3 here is CASSIDLGQGAFF. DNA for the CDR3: TGTGCCAGTAGTATAGATCTGGGACAGGGAGCTTTCTTT.